This T cell receptor beta chain comes out of a study of T cell responses to AZD1222 COVID-19 vaccine (dated by TCRdb to 2020 to 2023). As for the study more broadly: TCR sequencing covered 233 trial participants: 207 given two doses of AZD1222 and approximately 25 given two doses of MenACWY control vaccine. Trial participants were enrolled into age subgroups of 18-55, 56-69 and 70-plus years, which contained about 150, 27 and 61 TCR-sequenced participants, respectively.

Remarks on this clone: Its antigen remains unidentified. Base qualities are not at hand, and no much larger clone is one base apart.

Broader findings and caveats from the paper: Spike-specific TCR breadth and depth rose significantly after two AZD1222 doses compared with day 0 and with MenACWY recipients. Because no samples from the day 14 peak response were available, repertoires could be characterized only after the peak T cell response. Conclusions about previously exposed vaccinees were limited because only 6 or 7 AZD1222 recipients were SARS-CoV-2 seropositive at baseline. Participants were mostly white British, with more females than males. The authors suggested clonal diversity may have been underestimated. CD4 TCRs associated with the vaccine covered the entire spike protein, and the dominant responses were in regions 160-218 and 743-854. The 56-69-year group was small, and its depth increase did not reach significance, likely because of low power. Reportedly, close to half of the unique spike-specific TCRs recognized epitopes lying outside the regions that are mutated in the B.1.351 and B.1.1.7 variants.

The CDR3 regions of human TCRbeta chains were analyzed by immunosequencing. The published analysis was carried out like this. Repertoire TCRs were matched against a reference library of SARS-CoV-2-specific TCRs generated with the MIRA antigen-specificity platform. Breadth meant the fraction of unique TCRs that were SARS-CoV-2-associated, whereas depth meant the fraction of total T cells that were SARS-CoV-2-associated. Each spike-specific TCR was assigned to its reactive spike region and to a CD4 or CD8 class using the MIRA data. Log10-transformed breadth and depth values were compared by one-way ANOVA with Sidak's multiple comparisons tests. In TCRdb, the immuneACCESS table is reduced to in-frame sequences with V and J assigned. These tables do not hold every clone; where another copy was compared, an unresolved V gene accounts for under half, and the others remain unexplained. V, J and clone size were drawn from that table, and D and trimming were deduced from the DNA. Recorded for this sample are roughly 180,000 clones; 94% of them occurred a single time. The top ten clonotypes cover about 1.5% of the sample.

The CDR3 sequence holds 15 residues, the cysteine and phenylalanine included. Kept here is only the CDR3 DNA, which spans 45 bases and is read in frame from base 1. CDR1 SGHNT and CDR2 YENEEA are derived from the germline V gene. Germline trimming: 4 bases from V, 5 bases from J; junction bases outside gene matches: 8. The meaning of the sample's time point label: about 28 days (+/-7) after the second vaccine dose. Because spike-specific TCR depth and breadth did not differ between the two schedules, AZD1222 recipients who got a second dose at roughly 4 weeks were pooled with those who got a second dose at roughly 12 weeks. The vaccinee samples were drawn from two UK trials, COV001 and COV002, one of which was a single-blind randomized controlled phase 2/3 trial testing AZD1222 (ChAdOx1 nCoV-19) in healthy adults. Trial participant PBMC samples were collected at day 0 and day 28 after the second dose for TCRbeta chain sequencing.

The sample consisted of peripheral blood, taken 28 days after the second AZD1222 dose. The TCR comes from an adult who received the AZD1222 COVID-19 vaccine. This chain joins TRBV11-3 to TRBJ2-1; 7 bases in the middle match TRBD2. CDR3 loop: CASSSRLASDNEQFF. The nucleotide sequence reads as follows: TGTGCCAGCAGCTCCAGACTAGCTTCGGACAATGAGCAGTTCTTC.